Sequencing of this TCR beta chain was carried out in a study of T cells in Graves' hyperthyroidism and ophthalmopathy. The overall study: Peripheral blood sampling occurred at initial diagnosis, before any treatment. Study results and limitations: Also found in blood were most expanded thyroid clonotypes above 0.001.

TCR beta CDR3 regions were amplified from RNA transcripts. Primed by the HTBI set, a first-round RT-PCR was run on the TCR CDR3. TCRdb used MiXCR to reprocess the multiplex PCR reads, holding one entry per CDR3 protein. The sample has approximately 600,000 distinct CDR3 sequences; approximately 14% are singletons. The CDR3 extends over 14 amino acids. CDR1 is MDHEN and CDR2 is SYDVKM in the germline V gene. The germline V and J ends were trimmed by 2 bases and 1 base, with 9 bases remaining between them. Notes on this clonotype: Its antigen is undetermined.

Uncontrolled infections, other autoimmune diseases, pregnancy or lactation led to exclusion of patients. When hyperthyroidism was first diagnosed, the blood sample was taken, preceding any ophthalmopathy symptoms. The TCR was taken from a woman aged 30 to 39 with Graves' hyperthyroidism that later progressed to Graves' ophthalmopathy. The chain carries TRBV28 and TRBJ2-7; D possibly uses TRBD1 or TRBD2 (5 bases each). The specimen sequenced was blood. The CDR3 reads CASSLRGRSYEQYF. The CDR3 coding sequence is TGTGCCAGCAGTTTACGGGGCAGGTCCTACGAGCAGTACTTC.